The next 26 T cell receptor beta chains were all read from a single sample in a study of cytomegalovirus exposure and HLA in healthy donors. PCR amplification relied on 60 Vbeta primers (plus 13 Jbeta primers). This table comes from immunoSEQ multiplex PCR, and its TCRdb copy is limited to in-frame clones, with some not included. Among under 200,000 clones listed, around 80% were seen once. Sequencing used PBMCs. The receptors derive from a woman between 40 and 55 years old in good health and CMV-seronegative.

This clone was observed once. The rearrangement uses TRBV19 and TRBJ2-7, with 8 bases that match TRBD1. This CDR3 is built from 14 residues. Per the germline V gene, CDR1 is LNHDA and CDR2 is SQIVND (reference sequence). The ends lost 4 bases at V and 4 bases at J; junction bases unmatched: 6. CDR3 DNA sequence: TGTGCCAGTAGTAGGGGACAGGCTAATTACGAGCAGTACTTC. Protein sequence: CASSRGQANYEQYF. Combining the CDR3 with reference TRBV19 and TRBJ2-7 gives the whole variable domain DGGITQSPKYLFRKEGQNVTLSCEQNLNHDAMYWYRQDPGQGLRLIYYSQIVNDFQKGDIAEGYSVSREKKESFPLTVTSAQKNPTAFYLCASSRGQANYEQYFGPGTRLTVT.

The CDR3 region is CASSSPDRSYGYTF. CDR3 coding DNA: TGTGCCAGTAGTTCGCCGGACAGATCCTATGGCTACACCTTC. This chain uses TRBV19 with TRBJ1-2, with a tentative D call TRBD1 (6 bases). Germline-derived CDR1 and CDR2 are LNHDA and SQIVND (reference sequence). The CDR3 covers 14 residues. Trimming left V 5 bases short and J 4 bases short, with 14 bases between.

The V call is TRBV29-1, the J call TRBJ2-7; 10 positions match TRBD2. Germline CDR1 SQVTM, CDR2 ANQGSEA. The CDR3 extends over 12 amino acids. Germline trimming cut 3 bases from V and 7 bases from J; bases unmatched to any gene: 3. This chain's CDR3 is CSVDLAGAEQYF. CDR3 coding DNA: TGCAGCGTTGATCTAGCGGGGGCAGAGCAGTACTTC.

The rearrangement joins TRBV14 to TRBJ1-2, with 7 bases matching TRBD1. J gave up 5 bases and V 4 bases, and 4 bases lay outside the gene matches. The CDR3 is 13 residues long. The germline V gene encodes CDR1 SGHDN and CDR2 FVKESK. CDR3: CASSRKGAYGYTF. The CDR3 DNA reads as TGTGCCAGCAGCCGGAAGGGGGCTTATGGCTACACCTTC.

The J gene is TRBJ2-2, the V gene TRBV2, with 16 bases matching TRBD2. The CDR3 runs 20 residues. The trim removed 6 bases at V and 6 bases at J, leaving 16 bases unmatched. CDR1 and CDR2 (germline): SNHLY, FYNNEI. The CDR3 is CASRDPGTSGRDRLAGELFF. CDR3 DNA sequence: TGTGCCAGCAGGGACCCCGGGACTAGCGGGAGGGACCGACTAGCCGGGGAGCTGTTTTTT.

This sequence joins TRBV10-1 and TRBJ1-3; 7 bases align to TRBD1. Unmatched junction bases numbered 3, after V lost 10 bases and J lost 0 bases. Looked up from germline, CDR1 is WNHNN and CDR2 is SYGVQD (reference sequence). The CDR3 length is 13 residues. DNA of the CDR3: TGCGCCACCGGGACAGACTCTGGAAACACCATATATTTT. It encodes CATGTDSGNTIYF.

The chain couples TRBV14 to TRBJ1-2; 9 bases align to TRBD1. With V trimmed by 0 bases and J by 5 bases, 7 bases remained unmatched. This CDR3 has 16 residues. CDR1 SGHDN and CDR2 FVKESK come from the germline V gene. In nucleotides, the CDR3 is TGTGCCAGCAGCCAAGAGGGACAGGGTTTTAGATATGGCTACACCTTC. Its protein is CASSQEGQGFRYGYTF.

This clone was seen just once. V and J are TRBV7-8 and TRBJ2-3; TRBD2 matches at 12 bases. Germline assignment: CDR1 SGHVS and CDR2 FQNEAQ. Trimming at V came to 4 bases and at J to 1 base, leaving 6 bases not matched to a gene. This CDR3 has 17 residues. For the CDR3, the DNA is TGTGCCAGCAGCTCGACTAGCGGGAGACCGGGCACAGATACGCAGTATTTT. This gives the protein CASSSTSGRPGTDTQYF.

V is TRBV5-6 and J is TRBJ2-3; D not resolved. Germline V CDR1 and CDR2: SGHDT, YYEEEE. CDR3 length: 12 residues. V gave up 0 bases and J gave up 6 bases, with 5 bases separating them. The CDR3 coding sequence is TGTGCCAGCAGCTTGGCAATGGATACGCAGTATTTT. It yields the protein CASSLAMDTQYF.

J is TRBJ2-1 and V is TRBV7-9, with D possibly matching TRBD1 (6 bases). The CDR3 spans 16 residues. Germline V lookup: CDR1 SEHNR, CDR2 FQNEAQ (reference sequence). V was pared by 6 bases and J by 0 bases, with 15 bases between. CDR3 loop: CASRVPDSSSYNEQFF. The CDR3 coding sequence is TGTGCCAGCAGGGTACCGGACAGCAGCTCCTACAATGAGCAGTTCTTC.

This clone was observed a single time. The CDR3 region has the DNA TGTGCCAGCTCACCGGTAGAAAATGAGCAGTTCTTC. Encoded protein: CASSPVENEQFF. The chain carries TRBV18 and TRBJ2-1; D call uncertain. Germline V gene sequence: CDR1 KGHSH, CDR2 LQKENI. CDR3 length: 12 amino acids. V was clipped by 3 bases and J by 7 bases, with 7 bases between them.

The chain links TRBV6-5 to TRBJ1-4, with 8 bases lining up with TRBD1. The CDR3 consists of 14 residues. V lost 6 bases, J lost 10 bases, and 10 bases stayed unmatched. Germline CDR1 MNHEY, CDR2 SVGAGI. CDR3 sequence reads: CASRATGVDGKLFF. CDR3 bases: TGTGCCAGCAGGGCGACAGGGGTAGATGGAAAACTGTTTTTT.

This clone was counted a few times. V and J are TRBV15 and TRBJ2-1; tentatively, D is TRBD1 (6 bases). CDR3 length: 14 amino acids. Trimming stripped 5 bases from V and 10 bases from J, with 18 bases between. Germline V gene sequence: CDR1 LNHNV, CDR2 YYDKDF (reference sequence). CDR3 in amino acids: CATSAQTGRGEQFF. Here the CDR3 DNA reads TGTGCCACCAGCGCCCAGACAGGAAGGGGAGAGCAGTTCTTC.

This clone has a handful of counts. The rearrangement joins TRBV30 to TRBJ1-2; a possible D gene is TRBD1 (5 bases). Trimming took 4 bases from V and 7 from J, leaving 13 bases between them. The CDR3 consists of 12 residues. In germline, CDR1 is GTSNPN, CDR2 SVGIG (reference sequence). The CDR3 reads CAWTVGGVGYTF. The CDR3 DNA reads as TGTGCCTGGACCGTAGGAGGGGTTGGCTACACCTTC.

This clone was seen more than once but under ten times. The V call is TRBV5-5, the J call TRBJ2-3; tentative D call: TRBD2 (6 bases). V lost 4 bases and J lost 3, with 15 bases in between. The germline V gene has CDR1 SGHKS and CDR2 YYEKEE (reference sequence). CDR3 length equals 15 residues. CDR3 sequence (DNA): TGTGCCAGCAGCCAATCCGGGACTCTTACAGATACGCAGTATTTT. Encoded protein: CASSQSGTLTDTQYF.

This sequence joins TRBV7-2 and TRBJ2-4; the D gene is possibly TRBD2 (6 bases). Germline values: CDR1 SGHTA, CDR2 FQGNSA. The CDR3 contains 15 residues. V dropped 1 base and J dropped 2 bases, with 9 bases sitting between them. The CDR3 nucleotides read TGTGCCAGCAGCTTAGGGCTAGCGTCCAAAAACATTCAGTACTTC. It codes for CASSLGLASKNIQYF.

The chain combines TRBV7-2 with TRBJ2-1, with D possibly TRBD2 on 5 matching bases. This CDR3 region has 13 residues. Looked up from germline, CDR1 is SGHTA and CDR2 is FQGNSA. Trimming removed 4 bases at V and 9 bases at J, with 13 bases between. DNA of the CDR3: TGTGCCAGCAGCTCCCAAAGGGCGGGTGAGCAGTTCTTC. It translates to CASSSQRAGEQFF.

The genes are TRBV6-4 and TRBJ1-1; 7 bases agree with TRBD1. This CDR3 has 12 amino acids. The germline CDR1 and CDR2 sequences are MRHNA and SNTAGT. The V and J ends lost 6 bases and 6 bases, in that order; junction bases with no gene match: 4. In nucleotides, the CDR3 is TGTGCCAGCAGCGACGGACAGGCTGAAGCTTTCTTT. Translation gives CASSDGQAEAFF.

This clone was detected only a few times. The chain combines TRBV9 with TRBJ2-7, with 7 bases aligning to TRBD1. The V and J ends lost 2 bases and 1 base, in that order; junction bases with no gene match: 3. The CDR3 is 14 amino acids. Germline V lookup: CDR1 SGDLS, CDR2 YYNGEE. The CDR3 region has the DNA TGTGCCAGCAGCGTGGGACAGTATTCCTACGAGCAGTACTTC. This codes for CASSVGQYSYEQYF.

The V gene is TRBV19, the J gene TRBJ2-1; the match to TRBD2 covers 8 bases. The CDR3 totals 15 residues. V dropped 2 bases and J dropped 3; count of bases not matched to a gene: 3. The V gene's germline CDR1 is LNHDA and CDR2 SQIVND (reference sequence). The CDR3 reads CASSIKSGSYNEQFF. The CDR3 DNA follows: TGTGCCAGTAGTATAAAGAGCGGGAGCTACAATGAGCAGTTCTTC. Supplemented by reference TRBV19 and TRBJ2-1, the full variable domain reads DGGITQSPKYLFRKEGQNVTLSCEQNLNHDAMYWYRQDPGQGLRLIYYSQIVNDFQKGDIAEGYSVSREKKESFPLTVTSAQKNPTAFYLCASSIKSGSYNEQFFGPGTRLTVL.

This chain connects TRBV6-1 to TRBJ1-5, with TRBD1 as a possible D gene (6 bases). In germline, CDR1 is MNHNS, CDR2 SASEGT. V lost 3 bases and J lost 2, with 14 bases in between. The length of the CDR3 is 16 residues. The chain's CDR3 is CASSDGSGARNQPQHF. In DNA form, the CDR3 reads TGTGCCAGCAGTGATGGGTCAGGGGCGCGCAATCAGCCCCAGCATTTT.

The CDR3 loop is CASSIGPHQNTEAFF. The CDR3 nucleotides read TGTGCCAGCAGCATAGGTCCACATCAGAACACTGAAGCTTTCTTT. The chain is built from TRBV11-3 and TRBJ1-1; unclear D gene. Trimming left V 5 bases short and J 1 base short, with 14 bases between. Per germline, CDR1 SGHNT and CDR2 YENEEA. CDR3 size: 15 residues.

J is TRBJ2-2 and V is TRBV5-4; D unresolved. The CDR3 extends over 14 amino acids. V was trimmed by 4 bases and J by 1 base, leaving 8 bases between them. Germline values: CDR1 SGHNT, CDR2 YYREEE (reference sequence). The CDR3 bases are TGTGCCAGCAGCGAACACCAGAACACCGGGGAGCTGTTTTTT. Residues: CASSEHQNTGELFF. The whole variable domain, filled in from reference TRBV5-4 and TRBJ2-2, reads ETGVTQSPTHLIKTRGQQVTLRCSSQSGHNTVSWYQQALGQGPQFIFQYYREEENGRGNFPPRFSGLQFPNYSSELNVNALELDDSALYLCASSEHQNTGELFFGEGSRLTVL.

This chain links TRBV30 with TRBJ1-4; possibly TRBD1 for D (6 bases). Germline V gene lookup returns CDR1 GTSNPN and CDR2 SVGIG (reference sequence). V was pared by 2 bases and J by 0 bases, with 10 bases between. CDR3 length: 15 residues. The chain's CDR3 is CAWSSGVATNEKLFF. CDR3 DNA: TGTGCCTGGAGTTCAGGGGTAGCAACTAATGAAAAACTGTTTTTT.

This clone was counted between two and nine times. This chain connects TRBV27 to TRBJ1-1, with 9 bases that match TRBD1. Germline V gene lookup returns CDR1 MNHEY and CDR2 SMNVEV (reference sequence). Trimming at V came to 2 bases and at J to 1 base, leaving 11 bases not matched to a gene. This CDR3 region has 18 residues. The CDR3 here is CASSLLGTGYRGNTEAFF. The CDR3 nucleotides are TGTGCCAGCAGTTTACTCGGGACAGGGTACCGCGGGAACACTGAAGCTTTCTTT.

This clone appeared a few times. The J gene is TRBJ2-1, the V gene TRBV5-1; 7 bases agree with TRBD2. CDR1 is SGHRS and CDR2 is YFSETQ in the germline V gene. This CDR3 contains 14 residues. The V and J ends lost 0 bases and 3 bases, in that order; junction bases with no gene match: 0. The CDR3 spells CASSLGTSYNEQFF. The CDR3 DNA follows: TGCGCCAGCAGCTTGGGGACTAGCTACAATGAGCAGTTCTTC.